These 20 T cell receptor beta chains share one sample of origin, sequenced in a study of T cell changes during pregnancy in multiple sclerosis. Clones were read by immunoSEQ multiplex PCR, and TCRdb kept only the in-frame ones, dropping some. The profile shows some 51,000 clones, approximately 94% of them singletons. The sequenced sample was CD4+ T cells from peripheral blood mononuclear cells, obtained in the second trimester of pregnancy. These receptors came from a female donor with multiple sclerosis, enrolled in a pregnancy study.

V is TRBV9 and J is TRBJ1-5; D call uncertain. The CDR3 is 14 amino acids. Between the trimmed V and J ends, which lost 0 bases and 1 base, there was a span of 5 bases. In germline, CDR1 is SGDLS, CDR2 YYNGEE. The CDR3 region has the DNA TGTGCCAGCAGCGTAGCCGGGAGCAATCAGCCCCAGCATTTT. This translates into CASSVAGSNQPQHF.

V usage is TRBV19 and J usage is TRBJ2-5; the match to TRBD1 covers 9 bases. Germline CDR1 and CDR2: LNHDA and SQIVND (reference sequence). The CDR3 loop spans 16 amino acids. Unmatched junction bases numbered 10, after V lost 4 bases and J lost 4 bases. The CDR3: CASSTSQGAPVETQYF. As DNA, the CDR3 is TGTGCCAGTAGTACATCACAGGGGGCGCCGGTAGAGACCCAGTACTTC.

The J gene is TRBJ1-1, the V gene TRBV27; tentative D call: TRBD1 (6 bases). Germline loops: CDR1 MNHEY, CDR2 SMNVEV (reference sequence). This CDR3 region has 13 residues. Trimming left V 7 bases short and J 8 bases short, with 17 bases between. As DNA, the CDR3 is TGTGCCAGCAATCTCAGGGGTGGGGGCGAAGCTTTCTTT. It translates to CASNLRGGGEAFF.

CDR3 DNA: TGTGCCAGTAAAGCCCAAGTGGGACAGGGGGAAGCTTTCTTT. Translation: CASKAQVGQGEAFF. V and J are TRBV7-3 and TRBJ1-1, with TRBD1 matching 10 bases. The J segment lost 8 bases and the V segment lost 9 bases, leaving 12 bases of the junction unmatched. CDR3 length: 14 residues. CDR1 and CDR2 from the germline V gene are SGHTA and FQGTGA.

The gene calls are TRBV7-3 and TRBJ2-1; 10 bases line up with TRBD1. There are 16 residues in the CDR3. Germline V gene data show CDR1 as SGHTA and CDR2 as FQGTGA. The V and J ends lost 6 bases and 5 bases, in that order; junction bases with no gene match: 10. The CDR3: CASRSHPGQGNNEQFF. The CDR3 nucleotides read TGTGCCAGCAGATCCCACCCGGGACAGGGGAACAATGAGCAGTTCTTC.

The J gene is TRBJ2-1, the V gene TRBV20-1; D might be TRBD1 (5 bases). Between the trimmed V and J ends, which lost 3 bases and 5 bases, there was a span of 5 bases. CDR1 is DFQATT, CDR2 SNEGSKA, per germline (reference sequence). The CDR3 spans 11 residues. This CDR3 is CSARGHNEQFF. CDR3 nucleotide sequence: TGCAGTGCTAGGGGGCACAATGAGCAGTTCTTC.

This chain joins TRBV10-3 and TRBJ1-6; 7 positions agree with TRBD1. The junction had 3 bases not matched to a gene; V was cut back by 4 bases and J by 3 bases. Germline values: CDR1 ENHRY, CDR2 SYGVKD. This CDR3 spans 15 amino acids. CDR3 amino acids: CAISGDRVYNSPLHF. CDR3 in DNA: TGTGCCATCAGTGGGGACAGAGTCTATAATTCACCCCTCCACTTT.

CDR3 nucleotide sequence: TGTGCCAGCAGCTTGGGACAGAGTTCCTTGGGCTACACCTTC. Encoded protein: CASSLGQSSLGYTF. The gene calls are TRBV5-4 and TRBJ1-2; possible D gene TRBD1, 5 bases. Looked up from germline, CDR1 is SGHNT and CDR2 is YYREEE (reference sequence). Trimming shortened V by 0 bases and J by 8 bases, and 14 bases separated the two germline ends. The CDR3 spans 14 residues.

This clone was counted once. The rearrangement uses TRBV19 and TRBJ1-5; maybe TRBD1 (6 bases). The V gene lost 3 bases and the J gene lost 0 bases, with 12 bases spanning the gap. Germline V gene data show CDR1 as LNHDA and CDR2 as SQIVND (reference sequence). The CDR3 covers 16 residues. CDR3 loop: CASSMSTGVSNQPQHF. The DNA of the CDR3 is TGTGCCAGTAGTATGTCGACAGGTGTTAGCAATCAGCCCCAGCATTTT.

The chain carries TRBV7-9 and TRBJ2-7; a possible D gene is TRBD1 (5 bases). CDR3 size: 14 residues. Trimming took 4 bases from V and 0 from J, leaving 10 bases between them. Germline V gene sequence: CDR1 SEHNR, CDR2 FQNEAQ (reference sequence). The CDR3 nucleotides read TGTGCCAGCAGCTCACGACAGAGCTCCTACGAGCAGTACTTC. It translates to CASSSRQSSYEQYF.

The gene calls are TRBV7-9 and TRBJ1-1, with TRBD1 identical over 9 bases. CDR1 SEHNR and CDR2 FQNEAQ come from the germline V gene (reference sequence). CDR3 length: 14 residues. V trimming: 7 bases; J trimming: 0 bases; junction bases outside the gene matches: 3. The CDR3 is CASNDRGMNTEAFF. The CDR3 region has the DNA TGTGCCAGCAACGACAGGGGGATGAACACTGAAGCTTTCTTT. The full variable domain, rest sourced from reference TRBV7-9 and TRBJ1-1, is DTGVSQNPRHKITKRGQNVTFRCDPISEHNRLYWYRQTLGQGPEFLTYFQNEAQLEKSRLLSDRFSAERPKGSFSTLEIQRTEQGDSAMYLCASNDRGMNTEAFFGQGTRLTVV.

The chain uses TRBV7-2 and TRBJ2-7; 7 nucleotides line up with TRBD2. The V segment lost 4 bases and the J segment 3 bases; nucleotides outside the gene matches: 3. The germline gives CDR1 SGHTA, CDR2 FQGNSA. The CDR3 contains 13 residues. This CDR3 is CASSSRGVYEQYF. CDR3 DNA sequence: TGTGCCAGCAGCTCTCGGGGGGTCTACGAGCAGTACTTC.

The CDR3 nucleotides read TGCGCCAGCAGCGCAGGATCTAGCGGGGGGGCCTTTGACACCGGGGAGCTGTTTTTT. It is translated as CASSAGSSGGAFDTGELFF. The chain employs TRBV5-1 and TRBJ2-2; 12 positions agree with TRBD2. Germline V gives CDR1 SGHRS, CDR2 YFSETQ. The CDR3 runs to 19 residues. With V trimmed by 4 bases and J by 3 bases, 13 bases remained unmatched.

The CDR3 reads CASSLTGGPGTGELFF. CDR3 in DNA: TGCGCCAGCAGCTTAACGGGGGGGCCGGGCACCGGGGAGCTGTTTTTT. The genes are TRBV5-1 and TRBJ2-2; 8 bases agree with TRBD2. The CDR3 is 16 residues long. Germline loops: CDR1 SGHRS, CDR2 YFSETQ. V was clipped by 2 bases and J by 4 bases; unmatched bases: 7.

V and J are TRBV7-2 and TRBJ1-6; TRBD1 is a possible D gene (6 bases). CDR1 and CDR2 from the germline V gene are SGHTA and FQGNSA. With 6 bases removed from V and 4 bases from J, the gap between germline ends came to 13 bases. This CDR3 region has 15 residues. This CDR3 reads CASSLTGSYNSPLHF. CDR3 sequence (DNA): TGTGCCAGCAGTCTGACAGGTTCTTATAATTCACCCCTCCACTTT. Variable domain in full (rest from reference TRBV7-2 and TRBJ1-6): GAGVSQSPSNKVTEKGKDVELRCDPISGHTALYWYRQSLGQGLEFLIYFQGNSAPDKSGLPSDRFSAERTGGSVSTLTIQRTQQEDSAVYLCASSLTGSYNSPLHFGNGTRLTVT.

The rearrangement links TRBV5-4 to TRBJ2-4; 7 nucleotides line up with TRBD2. From germline, CDR1 is SGHNT and CDR2 YYREEE (reference sequence). The junction had 4 bases not matched to a gene; V was cut back by 1 base and J by 6 bases. This CDR3 is 14 amino acids long. The DNA for the CDR3 is TGTGCCAGCAGCTTGCGAGCTAGCGGAAACATTCAGTACTTC. Its protein is CASSLRASGNIQYF.

The gene calls are TRBV2 and TRBJ2-5; 7 bases align to TRBD1. There are 14 residues in the CDR3. Germline V gives CDR1 SNHLY, CDR2 FYNNEI. The J segment lost 2 bases and the V segment lost 5 bases, leaving 5 bases of the junction unmatched. The CDR3 bases are TGTGCCAGCAGTATACTACAGGGGCAAGAGACCCAGTACTTC. Protein sequence: CASSILQGQETQYF.

The V call is TRBV7-9, the J call TRBJ1-1; D not certain. CDR3 length: 15 amino acids. The ends were cut back, 2 bases at V and 1 base at J, with 11 bases in the middle. The germline V gene encodes CDR1 SEHNR and CDR2 FQNEAQ (reference sequence). The CDR3 DNA sequence: TGTGCCAGCAGCTTACCCCCCCCGGGGAACACTGAAGCTTTCTTT. Protein: CASSLPPPGNTEAFF.

The rearrangement joins TRBV19 to TRBJ1-4; the D gene is possibly TRBD1 (5 bases). V lost 5 bases, J lost 7 bases, and 11 bases lay in between. CDR3 length equals 13 residues. Germline V gene lookup returns CDR1 LNHDA and CDR2 SQIVND (reference sequence). The CDR3 sequence: CASSLRRGEKLFF. In nucleotides, the CDR3 is TGTGCCAGTAGTCTGAGGAGGGGTGAAAAACTGTTTTTT.

The chain employs TRBV5-1 and TRBJ1-6; D possibly corresponds to TRBD1 (5 bases). Trimming shortened V by 7 bases and J by 7 bases, and 12 bases separated the two germline ends. CDR3 length: 13 amino acids. CDR1 and CDR2 from the germline V gene are SGHRS and YFSETQ. CDR3 DNA: TGCGCCAGCGGCCCCCAGGGAAATTCACCCCTCCACTTT. It codes for CASGPQGNSPLHF.